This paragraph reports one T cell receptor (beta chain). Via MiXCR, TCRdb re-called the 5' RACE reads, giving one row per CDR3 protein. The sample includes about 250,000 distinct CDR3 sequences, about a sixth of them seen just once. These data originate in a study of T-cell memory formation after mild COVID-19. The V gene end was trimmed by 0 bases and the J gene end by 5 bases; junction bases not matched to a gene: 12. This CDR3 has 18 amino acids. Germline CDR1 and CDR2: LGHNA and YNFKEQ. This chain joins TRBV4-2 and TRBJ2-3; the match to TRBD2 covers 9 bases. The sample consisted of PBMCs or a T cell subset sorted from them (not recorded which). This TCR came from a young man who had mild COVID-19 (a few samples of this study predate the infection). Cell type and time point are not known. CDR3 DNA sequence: TGTGCCAGCAGCCAAGAGGGCATTGTAGCGGGGGCGGGAGATACGCAGTATTTT. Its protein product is CASSQEGIVAGAGDTQYF.